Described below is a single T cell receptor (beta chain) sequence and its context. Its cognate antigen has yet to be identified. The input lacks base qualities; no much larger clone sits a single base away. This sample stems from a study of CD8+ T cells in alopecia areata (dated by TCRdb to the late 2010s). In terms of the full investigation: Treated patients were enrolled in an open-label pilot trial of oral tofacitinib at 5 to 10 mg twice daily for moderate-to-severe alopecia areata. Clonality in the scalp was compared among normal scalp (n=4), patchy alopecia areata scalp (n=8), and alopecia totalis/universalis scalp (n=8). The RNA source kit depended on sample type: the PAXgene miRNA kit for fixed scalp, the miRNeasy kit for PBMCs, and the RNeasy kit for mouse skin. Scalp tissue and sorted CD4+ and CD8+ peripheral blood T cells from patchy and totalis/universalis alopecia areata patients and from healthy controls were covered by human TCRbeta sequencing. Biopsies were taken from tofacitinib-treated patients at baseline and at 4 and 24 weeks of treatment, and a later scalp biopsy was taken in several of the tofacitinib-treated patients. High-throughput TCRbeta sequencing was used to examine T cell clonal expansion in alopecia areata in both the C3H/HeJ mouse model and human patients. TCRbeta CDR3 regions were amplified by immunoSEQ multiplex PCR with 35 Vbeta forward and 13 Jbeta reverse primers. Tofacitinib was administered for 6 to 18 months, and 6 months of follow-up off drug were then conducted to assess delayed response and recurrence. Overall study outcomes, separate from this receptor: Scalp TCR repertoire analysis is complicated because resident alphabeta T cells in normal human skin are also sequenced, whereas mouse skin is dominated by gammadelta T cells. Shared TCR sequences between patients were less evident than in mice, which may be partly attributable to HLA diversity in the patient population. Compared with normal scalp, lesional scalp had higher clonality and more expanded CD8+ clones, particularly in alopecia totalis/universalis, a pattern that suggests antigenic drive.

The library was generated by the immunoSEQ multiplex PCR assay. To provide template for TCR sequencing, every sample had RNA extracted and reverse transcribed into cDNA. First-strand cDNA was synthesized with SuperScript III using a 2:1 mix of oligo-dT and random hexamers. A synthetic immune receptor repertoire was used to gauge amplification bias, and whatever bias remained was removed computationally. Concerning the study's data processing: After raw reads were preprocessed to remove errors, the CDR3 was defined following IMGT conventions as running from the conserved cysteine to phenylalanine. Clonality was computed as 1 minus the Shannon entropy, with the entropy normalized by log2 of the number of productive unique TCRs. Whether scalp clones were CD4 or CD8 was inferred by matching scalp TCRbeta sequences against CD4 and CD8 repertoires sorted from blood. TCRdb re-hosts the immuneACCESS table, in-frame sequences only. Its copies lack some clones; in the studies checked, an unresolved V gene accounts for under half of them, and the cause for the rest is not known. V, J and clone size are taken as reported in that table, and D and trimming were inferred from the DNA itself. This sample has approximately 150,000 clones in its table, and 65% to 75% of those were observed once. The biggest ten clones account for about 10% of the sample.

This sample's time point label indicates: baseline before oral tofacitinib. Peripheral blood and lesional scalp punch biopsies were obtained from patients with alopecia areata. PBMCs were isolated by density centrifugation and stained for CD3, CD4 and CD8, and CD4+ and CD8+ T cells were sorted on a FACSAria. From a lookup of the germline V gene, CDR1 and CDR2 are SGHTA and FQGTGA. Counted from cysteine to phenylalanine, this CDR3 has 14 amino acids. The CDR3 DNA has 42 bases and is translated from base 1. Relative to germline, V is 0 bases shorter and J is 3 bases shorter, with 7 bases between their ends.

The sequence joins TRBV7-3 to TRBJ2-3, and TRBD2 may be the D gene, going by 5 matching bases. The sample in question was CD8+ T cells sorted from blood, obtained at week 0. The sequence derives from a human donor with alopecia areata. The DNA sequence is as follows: TGTGCCAGCAGCTTAACGTCGGGGACAGATACGCAGTATTTT. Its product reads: CASSLTSGTDTQYF.